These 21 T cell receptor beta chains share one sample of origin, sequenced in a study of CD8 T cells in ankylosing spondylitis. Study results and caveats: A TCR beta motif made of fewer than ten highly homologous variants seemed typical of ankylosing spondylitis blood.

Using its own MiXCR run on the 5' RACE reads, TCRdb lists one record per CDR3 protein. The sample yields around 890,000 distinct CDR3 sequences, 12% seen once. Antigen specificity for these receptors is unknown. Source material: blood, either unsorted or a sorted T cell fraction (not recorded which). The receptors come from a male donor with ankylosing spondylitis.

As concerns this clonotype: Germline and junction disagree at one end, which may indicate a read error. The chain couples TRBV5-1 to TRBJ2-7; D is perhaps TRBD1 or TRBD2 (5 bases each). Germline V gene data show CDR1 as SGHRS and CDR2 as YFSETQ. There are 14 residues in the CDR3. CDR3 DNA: TGCGCCAGCCACCGGGACCCCGATCGGCGCTATGTGGACTTC. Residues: CASHRDPDRRYVDF. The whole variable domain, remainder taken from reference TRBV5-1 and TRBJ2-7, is KAGVTQTPRYLIKTRGQQVTLSCSPISGHRSVSWYQQTPGQGLQFLFEYFSETQRNKGNFPGRFSGRQFSNSRSEMNVSTLELGDSALYLCASHRDPDRRYVDFGPGTRLTVT.

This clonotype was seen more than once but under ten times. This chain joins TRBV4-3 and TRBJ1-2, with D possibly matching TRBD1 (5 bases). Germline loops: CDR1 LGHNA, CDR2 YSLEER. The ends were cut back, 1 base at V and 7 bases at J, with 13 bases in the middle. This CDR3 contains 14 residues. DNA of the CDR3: TGCGCCAGCAGCCAAGCAGGGTCCAGGGCTGGCTACACCTTC. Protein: CASSQAGSRAGYTF.

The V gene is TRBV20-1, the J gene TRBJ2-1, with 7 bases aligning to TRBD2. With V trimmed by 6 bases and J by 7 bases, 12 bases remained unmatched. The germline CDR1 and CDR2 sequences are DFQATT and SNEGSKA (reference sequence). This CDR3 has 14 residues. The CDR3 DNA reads TGCAGTGCCCGGAAGCGGGACCGTTGGAATGAGCAGTTCTTC. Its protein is CSARKRDRWNEQFF.

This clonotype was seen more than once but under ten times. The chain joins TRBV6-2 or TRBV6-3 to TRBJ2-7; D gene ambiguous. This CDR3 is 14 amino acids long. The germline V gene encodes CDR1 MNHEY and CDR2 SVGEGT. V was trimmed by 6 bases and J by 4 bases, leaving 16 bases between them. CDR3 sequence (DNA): TGTGCCAGCAGAACACAAGCCTTCCTGTACGAGCAGTACTTC. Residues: CASRTQAFLYEQYF.

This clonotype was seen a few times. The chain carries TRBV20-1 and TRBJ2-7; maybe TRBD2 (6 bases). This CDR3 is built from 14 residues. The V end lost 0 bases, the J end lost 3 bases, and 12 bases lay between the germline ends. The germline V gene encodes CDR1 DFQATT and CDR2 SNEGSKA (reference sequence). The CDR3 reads CSAREQRARYEQYF. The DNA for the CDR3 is TGCAGTGCTAGAGAACAGCGGGCTCGCTACGAGCAGTACTTC.

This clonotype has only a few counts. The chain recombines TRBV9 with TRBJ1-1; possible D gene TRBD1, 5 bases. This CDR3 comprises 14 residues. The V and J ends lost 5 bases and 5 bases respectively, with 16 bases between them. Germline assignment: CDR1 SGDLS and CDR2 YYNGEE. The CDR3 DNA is TGTGCCAGCAGTGGTCAGGGCTGGGGGACTGAAGCTTTCTTT. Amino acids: CASSGQGWGTEAFF. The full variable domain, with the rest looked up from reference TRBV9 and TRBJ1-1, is DSGVTQTPKHLITATGQRVTLRCSPRSGDLSVYWYQQSLDQGLQFLIQYYNGEERAKGNILERFSAQQFPDLHSELNLSSLELGDSALYFCASSGQGWGTEAFFGQGTRLTVV.

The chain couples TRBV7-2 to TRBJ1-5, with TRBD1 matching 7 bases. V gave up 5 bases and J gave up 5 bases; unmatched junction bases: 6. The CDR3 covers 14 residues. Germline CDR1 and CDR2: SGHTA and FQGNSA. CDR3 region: CASSIVQGYQPQHF. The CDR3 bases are TGTGCCAGCAGCATTGTACAGGGGTATCAGCCCCAGCATTTT.

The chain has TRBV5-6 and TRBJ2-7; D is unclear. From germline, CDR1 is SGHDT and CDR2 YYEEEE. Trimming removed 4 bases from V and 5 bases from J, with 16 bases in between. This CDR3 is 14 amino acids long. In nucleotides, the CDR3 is TGTGCCAGCAGCGCCCCCTGGATGGGTAACGAGCAGTACTTC. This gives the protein CASSAPWMGNEQYF. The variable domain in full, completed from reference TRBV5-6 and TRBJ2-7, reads DAGVTQSPTHLIKTRGQQVTLRCSPKSGHDTVSWYQQALGQGPQFIFQYYEEEERQRGNFPDRFSGHQFPNYSSELNVNALLLGDSALYLCASSAPWMGNEQYFGPGTRLTVT.

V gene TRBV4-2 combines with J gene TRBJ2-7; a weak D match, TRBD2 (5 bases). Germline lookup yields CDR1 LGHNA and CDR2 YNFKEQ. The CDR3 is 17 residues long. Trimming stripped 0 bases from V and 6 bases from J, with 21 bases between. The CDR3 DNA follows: TGTGCCAGCAGCCAAGATACTTGGCGAGGGAACCGGGGCGAGCAGTACTTC. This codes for CASSQDTWRGNRGEQYF.

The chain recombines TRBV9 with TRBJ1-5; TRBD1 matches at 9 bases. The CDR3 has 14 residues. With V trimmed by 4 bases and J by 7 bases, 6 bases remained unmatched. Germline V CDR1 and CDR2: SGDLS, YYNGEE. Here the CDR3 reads CASSRDREWQPQHF. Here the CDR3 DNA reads TGTGCCAGCAGCAGGGACAGGGAATGGCAGCCCCAGCATTTT.

This CDR3 is CASSLGVSGGAQETQYF. In DNA form, the CDR3 reads TGTGCCAGCAGTTTAGGGGTCAGCGGGGGGGCCCAAGAGACCCAGTACTTC. The rearrangement links TRBV28 to TRBJ2-5; TRBD2 matches 10 bases. Germline values: CDR1 MDHEN, CDR2 SYDVKM. V gave up 2 bases and J gave up 1 base; unmatched junction bases: 7. There are 17 residues in the CDR3.

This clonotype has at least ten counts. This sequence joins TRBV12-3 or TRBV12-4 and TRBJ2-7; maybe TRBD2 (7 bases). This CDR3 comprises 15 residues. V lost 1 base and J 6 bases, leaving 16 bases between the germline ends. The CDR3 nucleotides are TGTGCCAGCAGTTTAGGGTGGGGGGGGGCCCTCGAGCAGTACTTC. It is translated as CASSLGWGGALEQYF.

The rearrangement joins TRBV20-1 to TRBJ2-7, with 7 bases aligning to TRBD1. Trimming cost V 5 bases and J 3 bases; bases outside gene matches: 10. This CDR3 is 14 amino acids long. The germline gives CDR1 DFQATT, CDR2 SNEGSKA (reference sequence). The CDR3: CSAHPMTGLYEQYF. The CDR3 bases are TGCAGTGCTCACCCGATGACAGGGCTCTACGAGCAGTACTTC.

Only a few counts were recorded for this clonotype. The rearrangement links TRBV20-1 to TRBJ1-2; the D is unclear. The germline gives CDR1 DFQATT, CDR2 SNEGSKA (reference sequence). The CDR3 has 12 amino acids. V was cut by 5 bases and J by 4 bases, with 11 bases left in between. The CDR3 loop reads CSASGFLYGYTF. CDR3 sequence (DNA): TGCAGTGCTTCCGGGTTCCTCTATGGCTACACCTTC.

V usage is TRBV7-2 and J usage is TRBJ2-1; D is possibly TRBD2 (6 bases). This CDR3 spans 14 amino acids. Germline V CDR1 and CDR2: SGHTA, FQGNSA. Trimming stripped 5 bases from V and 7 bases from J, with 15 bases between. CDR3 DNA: TGTGCCAGCAGCATCCGGGACTGGAAGAATGAGCAGTTCTTC. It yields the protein CASSIRDWKNEQFF.

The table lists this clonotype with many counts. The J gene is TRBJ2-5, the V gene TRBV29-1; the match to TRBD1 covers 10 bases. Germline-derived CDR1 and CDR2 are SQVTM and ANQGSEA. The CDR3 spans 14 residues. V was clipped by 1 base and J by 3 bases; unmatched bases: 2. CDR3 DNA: TGCAGCGTTGAAGTGGGGACAGGGGAAGAGACCCAGTACTTC. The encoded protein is CSVEVGTGEETQYF. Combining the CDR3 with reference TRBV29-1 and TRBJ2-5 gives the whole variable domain SAVISQKPSRDICQRGTSLTIQCQVDSQVTMMFWYRQQPGQSLTLIATANQGSEATYESGFVIDKFPISRPNLTFSTLTVSNMSPEDSSIYLCSVEVGTGEETQYFGPGTRLLVL.

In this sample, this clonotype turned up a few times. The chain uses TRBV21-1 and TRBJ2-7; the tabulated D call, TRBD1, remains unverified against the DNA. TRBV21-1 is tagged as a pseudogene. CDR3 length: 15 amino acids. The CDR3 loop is CASSLLGQHSYEQYF. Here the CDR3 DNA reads TGTGCCAGCAGCCTACTGGGACAGCACTCCTACGAGCAGTACTTC.

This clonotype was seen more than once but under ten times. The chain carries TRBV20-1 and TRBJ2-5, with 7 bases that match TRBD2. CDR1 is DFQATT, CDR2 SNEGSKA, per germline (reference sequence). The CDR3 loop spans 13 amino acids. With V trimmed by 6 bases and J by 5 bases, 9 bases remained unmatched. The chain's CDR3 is CSAPGGFLETQYF. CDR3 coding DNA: TGCAGTGCCCCGGGGGGTTTCTTGGAGACCCAGTACTTC.

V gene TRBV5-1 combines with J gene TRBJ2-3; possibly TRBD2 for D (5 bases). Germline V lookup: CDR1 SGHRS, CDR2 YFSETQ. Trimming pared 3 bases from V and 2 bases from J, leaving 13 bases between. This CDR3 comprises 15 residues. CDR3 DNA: TGCGCCAGCAGCTCCGGGATCCACCACACAGATACGCAGTATTTT. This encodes CASSSGIHHTDTQYF.

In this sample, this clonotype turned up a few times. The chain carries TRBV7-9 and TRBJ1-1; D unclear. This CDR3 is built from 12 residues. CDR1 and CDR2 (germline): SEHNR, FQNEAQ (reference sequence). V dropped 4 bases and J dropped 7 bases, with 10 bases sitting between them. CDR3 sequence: CASSSGVREAFF. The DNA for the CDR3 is TGTGCCAGCAGCTCCGGGGTTCGTGAAGCTTTCTTT.

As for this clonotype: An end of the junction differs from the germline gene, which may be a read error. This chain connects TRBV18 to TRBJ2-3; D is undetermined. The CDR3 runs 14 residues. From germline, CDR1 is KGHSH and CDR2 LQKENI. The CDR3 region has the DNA TGTGTCAGCTCACCACCGCTTAGTCCAGATACGCAGTATTTT. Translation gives CVSSPPLSPDTQYF.